The sample holds one count of the clone carrying this T cell receptor beta chain. The data originate from a study of T cell responses to AZD1222 COVID-19 vaccine. Trimming cost V 2 bases and J 9 bases, with 12 bases left between them. CDR3 length: 13 amino acids. CDR1 is SGHRS and CDR2 is YFSETQ in the germline V gene. The data were produced by immunoSEQ multiplex PCR, yet TCRdb's version contains in-frame clones alone and is incomplete. The data show approximately 110,000 clones, with roughly 87% seen just once and around 10% held by the top ten. This clonotype was sampled from an adult in good health. Sequencing used peripheral blood, obtained on day 0 of AZD1222 vaccination. The chain is built from TRBV5-1 and TRBJ2-1; no clear D gene. The CDR3 DNA follows: TGCGCCAGCAGCTTCCTGCCTATGGGTGAGCAGTTCTTC. Residues: CASSFLPMGEQFF.